This T cell receptor (beta chain) was captured in a study of T cell responses to AZD1222 COVID-19 vaccine. Findings of the study overall: White British ancestry dominated among donors, who included more females, and clonal diversity was possibly underestimated.

A word on this clone: What it recognizes is unknown.

Sequencing used immunoSEQ multiplex PCR; TCRdb keeps in-frame clones, though not all of them. The repertoire holds about 190,000 clones, approximately 90% seen once, with approximately 0.98% in the top ten. V was cut by 0 bases and J by 1 base, with 16 bases left in between. The V gene's germline CDR1 is LNHNV and CDR2 YYDKDF (reference sequence). CDR3 length: 17 residues. V and J are TRBV15 and TRBJ2-7; maybe TRBD2 (7 bases). This TCR derives from an adult in good health. The starting material was peripheral blood, obtained on day 0 of AZD1222 vaccination. The CDR3 is CATSRDLGGGRSYEQYF. Here the CDR3 DNA reads TGTGCCACCAGCAGAGACTTAGGGGGGGGCCGATCCTACGAGCAGTACTTC.